These 2 T cell receptor beta chains were all obtained from the same sample, sequenced in a study of cytomegalovirus exposure and HLA in healthy donors. Vbeta (60) and Jbeta (13) primers were used in the PCR. Here immunoSEQ multiplex PCR was the method, and the copy in TCRdb shows in-frame clones only, minus some. The sample consists of around 100,000 clones, roughly three quarters of them appearing once. Specimen: PBMCs. The origin of the receptors is a man aged 35 to 55 in good health and CMV-seropositive.

This clone is a singleton in its sample. This chain connects TRBV30 to TRBJ1-2, with D possibly TRBD1 on 6 matching bases. The CDR3 covers 15 residues. V dropped 4 bases and J dropped 4 bases, with 19 bases sitting between them. In germline, CDR1 is GTSNPN, CDR2 SVGIG (reference sequence). The DNA for the CDR3 is TGTGCCTGGAATCCAAAGGGGGTCGGTTCCTATGGCTACACCTTC. Protein product: CAWNPKGVGSYGYTF.

This clone was detected only a few times. The chain uses TRBV4-1 and TRBJ1-4; D might be TRBD1 (5 bases). The V gene's germline CDR1 is MGHRA and CDR2 YSYEKL. The CDR3 totals 17 residues. Deletions cut 1 base from V and 5 bases from J, with 17 bases between. DNA of the CDR3: TGCGCCAGCAGCCAAGGACGTAGGACAACGGAAAATGAAAAACTGTTTTTT. Translation: CASSQGRRTTENEKLFF.